What follows are 14 T cell receptor beta chains derived from one specimen sequenced in a study of tumor and adjacent non-tumor tissue in lung cancer. TCRbeta libraries were built with three rounds of nested PCR, modified from ARM-PCR. TCRdb called the multiplex PCR reads again in MiXCR, with one record for every CDR3 protein. The table shows more than 35,000 distinct CDR3 sequences, with approximately 59% occurring only once. The template was RNA from unsorted bulk tissue. More than 3 cm separated this lung sample from the edge of the tumor. The sequencing input was distant non-tumor lung tissue. Source of these receptors: a woman between 35 and 50 years old with non-small cell lung cancer.

Worth noting for this clonotype: One base away lies a much larger clone, so this may be a sequencing read error. The CDR3 reads CASSPDRGNEQYF. CDR3 in DNA: TGCGCCAGCAGCCCGGACAGGGGAAACGAGCAGTACTTC. This sequence joins TRBV10-2 and TRBJ2-7; 9 bases align to TRBD1. Germline assignment: CDR1 WSHSY and CDR2 SAAADI. The CDR3 runs to 13 residues. V was clipped by 6 bases and J by 5 bases; unmatched bases: 5.

Notes on this clonotype: A much larger clonotype is one base distant, so this may be a read error. The chain couples TRBV20-1 to TRBJ2-5; D is perhaps TRBD2 (6 bases). Germline V gene lookup returns CDR1 DFQATT and CDR2 SNEGSKA (reference sequence). The CDR3 has 13 residues. Trimming cost V 2 bases and J 4 bases, with 11 bases left between them. The CDR3 nucleotides are TGCAGTGCTAGAATGGGGGGTTCAGAGACCCAGTACTTC. It translates to CSARMGGSETQYF.

Details on this clonotype: A much larger clone lies a single base off, so this may be a read error. V is TRBV6-2 or TRBV6-3 and J is TRBJ2-7, with D perhaps being TRBD1 or TRBD2 (6 bases each). Looked up from germline, CDR1 is MNHEY and CDR2 is SVGEGT. V gave up 6 bases and J gave up 6 bases, with 15 bases separating them. CDR3 length equals 13 residues. In nucleotides, the CDR3 is TGTGCCAGCAGCGACAGGAGGGCTTCCGAGCAGTACTTC. This sequence encodes CASSDRRASEQYF.

This clonotype occurred many times. This rearrangement joins TRBV20-1 to TRBJ2-3; TRBD1 matches at 9 bases. Germline V gene lookup returns CDR1 DFQATT and CDR2 SNEGSKA (reference sequence). V dropped 6 bases and J dropped 7; count of bases not matched to a gene: 8. The length of the CDR3 is 13 residues. This chain's CDR3 is CSAVGQGRHTQYF. CDR3 bases: TGCAGTGCGGTCGGACAGGGGAGGCATACGCAGTATTTT.

This clonotype came up many times. The rearrangement joins TRBV24-1 to TRBJ2-7; TRBD2 matches at 8 bases. Per the germline V gene, CDR1 is KGHDR and CDR2 is SFDVKD. The length of the CDR3 is 14 residues. Trimming at V came to 6 bases and at J to 3 bases, leaving 6 bases not matched to a gene. CDR3 coding DNA: TGTGCCACCAGTAGTGGGACTAGGGGCTACGAGCAGTACTTC. The encoded protein is CATSSGTRGYEQYF.

Regarding this clonotype: At one end, the junction sequence differs from germline, possibly due to a read error. The V call is TRBV6-2 or TRBV6-3, the J call TRBJ1-1; D not certain. This CDR3 spans 13 amino acids. From germline, CDR1 is MNHEY and CDR2 SVGEGT. Here the CDR3 DNA reads TGTGCCAGTAGTTACCAGCAGAACACTGAAGCTTTATTT. As protein: CASSYQQNTEALF.

Points on this clonotype: A junction end diverges from the germline sequence, so it may reflect a read error. V is TRBV4-2 and J is TRBJ2-1; the match to TRBD1 covers 7 bases. The CDR3 length is 15 residues. The germline gives CDR1 LGHNA, CDR2 YNFKEQ. The CDR3 coding sequence is TGTGCCAGCGGCCCGAGACAGGGACCCTACAGTGAGCAGTTCTTC. Encoded protein: CASGPRQGPYSEQFF.

This CDR3 is CARGSYRGREEETQYF. The CDR3 DNA reads as TGTGCCAGAGGTTCATACAGGGGGCGCGAGGAAGAGACCCAGTACTTC. This chain joins TRBV6-2 or TRBV6-3 and TRBJ2-5; TRBD1 agrees at 9 bases. CDR3 size: 16 residues. The junction had 14 bases not matched to a gene; V was cut back by 9 bases and J by 3 bases. CDR1 MNHEY and CDR2 SVGEGT come from the germline V gene.

The chain links TRBV6-5 to TRBJ2-1; possibly TRBD1 or TRBD2 for D (5 bases each). This CDR3 has 15 residues. The germline V and J ends were trimmed by 9 bases and 9 bases, with 24 bases remaining between them. Germline values: CDR1 MNHEY, CDR2 SVGAGI. The CDR3 DNA reads as TGTGCCAGTACCCCCGCGTGGGGGACGGTGGGTGAGCAGTTCTTC. Translating gives CASTPAWGTVGEQFF.

With respect to this clonotype: The CDR3 ends on some other residue instead of the conserved phenylalanine or tryptophan, so this is likely a read error. V gene TRBV11-2 combines with J gene TRBJ2-2, with D possibly TRBD2 on 6 matching bases. The V gene's germline CDR1 is SGHAT and CDR2 FQNNGV. The CDR3 runs to 14 residues. This CDR3 reads CAGSKVLAPGELFY. The CDR3, as DNA: TGTGCCGGCAGCAAGGTCCTAGCGCCCGGGGAGCTGTTTTAT.

Concerning this clonotype: A much larger clone differs by one base, so this may be a read error. The chain links TRBV4-1 to TRBJ2-7, with 9 bases matching TRBD2. CDR3 length: 15 amino acids. CDR1 MGHRA and CDR2 YSYEKL come from the germline V gene. The CDR3 sequence is CVSSQSSGSTYEQYF. The CDR3 DNA reads TGCGTCAGCAGCCAAAGTAGCGGGAGTACGTACGAGCAGTACTTC.

Only a few counts were recorded for this clonotype. This sequence may be a read error, since a much larger clone differs from it by one base. The V and J genes are TRBV6-2 or TRBV6-3 and TRBJ2-5, with TRBD2 matching 13 bases. CDR3 size: 15 residues. Germline V gives CDR1 MNHEY, CDR2 SVGEGT. CDR3 sequence reads: CASGLAGVGEETQHF. CDR3 nucleotides: TGTGCCAGCGGACTAGCGGGAGTTGGGGAAGAGACCCAGCACTTC.

V gene TRBV12-3 or TRBV12-4 combines with J gene TRBJ1-6; D ambiguous. Trimming removed 2 bases at V and 10 bases at J, with 6 bases between. This CDR3 contains 12 residues. CDR3 residues: CASSLLRSPLHF. CDR3 in DNA: TGTGCCAGCAGTTTACTGAGGTCACCCCTCCACTTT.

CDR3 protein: CAARRTEQGPTLHF. The CDR3 bases are TGTGCCGCCAGAAGAACTGAACAGGGACCAACCCTCCACTTT. The chain uses TRBV6-5 and TRBJ1-6; D is possibly TRBD1 (6 bases). V lost 11 bases to trimming and J lost 14 bases, with 25 bases between them. CDR1 and CDR2 (germline): MNHEY, SVGAGI. This CDR3 is built from 14 residues.